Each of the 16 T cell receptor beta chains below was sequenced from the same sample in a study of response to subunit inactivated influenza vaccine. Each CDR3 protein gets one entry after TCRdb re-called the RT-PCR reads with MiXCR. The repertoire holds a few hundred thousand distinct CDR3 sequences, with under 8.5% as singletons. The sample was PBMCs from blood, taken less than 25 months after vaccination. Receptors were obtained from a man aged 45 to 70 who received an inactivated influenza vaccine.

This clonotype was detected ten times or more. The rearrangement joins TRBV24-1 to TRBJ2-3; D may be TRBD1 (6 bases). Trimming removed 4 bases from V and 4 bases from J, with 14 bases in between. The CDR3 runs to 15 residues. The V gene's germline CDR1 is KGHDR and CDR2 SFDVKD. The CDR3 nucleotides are TGTGCCACCAGTGAGCCACCACAGGGATCAGATACGCAGTATTTT. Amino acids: CATSEPPQGSDTQYF.

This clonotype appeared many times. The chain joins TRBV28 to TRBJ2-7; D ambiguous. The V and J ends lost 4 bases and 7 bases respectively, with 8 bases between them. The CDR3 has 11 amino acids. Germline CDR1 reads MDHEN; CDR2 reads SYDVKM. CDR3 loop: CASSSLREQYF. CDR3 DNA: TGTGCCAGCAGTTCCTTGAGGGAGCAGTACTTC.

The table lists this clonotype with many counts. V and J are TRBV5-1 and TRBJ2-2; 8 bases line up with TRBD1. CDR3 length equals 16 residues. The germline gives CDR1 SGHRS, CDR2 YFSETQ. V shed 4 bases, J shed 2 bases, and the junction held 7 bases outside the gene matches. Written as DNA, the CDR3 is TGCGCCAGCAGCCCCCTGGACAGGGATAACACCGGGGAGCTGTTTTTT. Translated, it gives CASSPLDRDNTGELFF.

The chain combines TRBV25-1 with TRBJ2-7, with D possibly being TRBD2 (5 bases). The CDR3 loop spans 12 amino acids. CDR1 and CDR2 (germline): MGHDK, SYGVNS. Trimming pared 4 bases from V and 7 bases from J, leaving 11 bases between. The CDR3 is CASSGNSGEQYF. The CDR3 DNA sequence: TGTGCCAGCAGTGGAAATTCGGGAGAGCAGTACTTC.

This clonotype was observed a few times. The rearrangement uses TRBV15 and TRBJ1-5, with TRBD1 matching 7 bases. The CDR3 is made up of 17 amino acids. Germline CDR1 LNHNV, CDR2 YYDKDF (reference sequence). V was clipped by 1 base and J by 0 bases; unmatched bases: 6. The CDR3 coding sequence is TGTGCCACCAGCAGAGGAGGGGGCAGTTTTAGCAATCAGCCCCAGCATTTT. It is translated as CATSRGGGSFSNQPQHF.

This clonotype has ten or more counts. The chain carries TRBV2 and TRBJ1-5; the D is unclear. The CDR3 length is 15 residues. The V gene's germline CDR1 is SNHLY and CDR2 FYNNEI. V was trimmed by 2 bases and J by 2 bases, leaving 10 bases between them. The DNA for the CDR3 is TGTGCCAGCAGTGAAATCGGGGTTGGCAATCAGCCCCAGCATTTT. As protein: CASSEIGVGNQPQHF. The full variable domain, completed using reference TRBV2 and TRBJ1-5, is EPEVTQTPSHQVTQMGQEVILRCVPISNHLYFYWYRQILGQKVEFLVSFYNNEISEKSEIFDDQFSVERPDGSNFTLKIRSTKLEDSAMYFCASSEIGVGNQPQHFGDGTRLSIL.

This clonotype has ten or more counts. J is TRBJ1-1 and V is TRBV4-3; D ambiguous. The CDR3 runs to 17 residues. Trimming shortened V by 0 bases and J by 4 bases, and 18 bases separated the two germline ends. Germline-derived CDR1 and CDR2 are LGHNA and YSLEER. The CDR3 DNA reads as TGCGCCAGCAGCCAAGAAGCGGTCAGGAGATTGGGCACTGAAGCTTTCTTT. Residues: CASSQEAVRRLGTEAFF.

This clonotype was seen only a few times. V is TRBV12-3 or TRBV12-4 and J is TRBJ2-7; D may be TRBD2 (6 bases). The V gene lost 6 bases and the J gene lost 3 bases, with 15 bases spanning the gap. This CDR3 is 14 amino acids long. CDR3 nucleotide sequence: TGTGCCAGCAGGGCGCGGGGAAGGGGCTACGAGCAGTACTTC. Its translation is CASRARGRGYEQYF.

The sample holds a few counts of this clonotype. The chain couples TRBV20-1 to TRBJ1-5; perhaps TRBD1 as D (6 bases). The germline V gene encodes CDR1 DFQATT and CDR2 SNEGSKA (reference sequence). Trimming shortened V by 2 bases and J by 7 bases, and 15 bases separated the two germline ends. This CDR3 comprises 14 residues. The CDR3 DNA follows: TGCAGTGCTAGAAAAGGGGCAGGGGACCAGCCCCAGCATTTT. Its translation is CSARKGAGDQPQHF.

As DNA, the CDR3 is TGCAGTGCTAACCCTAGCGGGCCCACAGATACGCAGTATTTT. Its protein product is CSANPSGPTDTQYF. The genes are TRBV20-1 and TRBJ2-3, with 8 bases that match TRBD2. This CDR3 has 14 amino acids. Trimming took 4 bases from V and 2 from J; bases not matched to a gene: 5. Germline lookup yields CDR1 DFQATT and CDR2 SNEGSKA (reference sequence).

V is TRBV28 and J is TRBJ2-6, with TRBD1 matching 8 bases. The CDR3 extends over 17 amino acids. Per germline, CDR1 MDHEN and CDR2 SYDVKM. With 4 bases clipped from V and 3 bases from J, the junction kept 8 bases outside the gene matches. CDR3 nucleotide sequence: TGTGCCAGCAGTTCCTACCCAGGGGGCGGTGGGGCCAACGTCCTGACTTTC. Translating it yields CASSSYPGGGGANVLTF.

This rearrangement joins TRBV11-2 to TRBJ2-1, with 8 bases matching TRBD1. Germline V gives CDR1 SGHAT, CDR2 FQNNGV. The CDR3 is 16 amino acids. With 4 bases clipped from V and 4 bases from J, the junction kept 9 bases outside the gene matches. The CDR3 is CASSSLADRAYNEQFF. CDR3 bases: TGTGCCAGCAGCTCCCTCGCGGACAGGGCGTACAATGAGCAGTTCTTC.

The DNA of the CDR3 is TGTGCCACCAGTGACCTCGGACAGGGAGGATCAGATACGCAGTATTTT. Protein: CATSDLGQGGSDTQYF. This chain links TRBV24-1 with TRBJ2-3; 8 bases fit TRBD1. Germline loops: CDR1 KGHDR, CDR2 SFDVKD. This CDR3 comprises 16 residues. The V and J ends lost 4 bases and 4 bases, in that order; junction bases with no gene match: 9.

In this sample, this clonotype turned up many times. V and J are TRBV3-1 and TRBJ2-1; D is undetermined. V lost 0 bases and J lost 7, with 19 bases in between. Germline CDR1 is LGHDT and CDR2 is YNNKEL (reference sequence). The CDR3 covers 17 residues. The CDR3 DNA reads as TGTGCCAGCAGCCAAGATCGACACGCCGGATTGAGGAATGAGCAGTTCTTC. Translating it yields CASSQDRHAGLRNEQFF.

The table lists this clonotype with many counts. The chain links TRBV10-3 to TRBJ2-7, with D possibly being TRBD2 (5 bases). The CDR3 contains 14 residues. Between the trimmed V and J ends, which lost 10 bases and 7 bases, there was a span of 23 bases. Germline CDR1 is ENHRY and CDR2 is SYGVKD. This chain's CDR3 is CATGTDSQMGEQYF. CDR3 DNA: TGTGCCACAGGAACGGACTCACAAATGGGGGAGCAGTACTTC.

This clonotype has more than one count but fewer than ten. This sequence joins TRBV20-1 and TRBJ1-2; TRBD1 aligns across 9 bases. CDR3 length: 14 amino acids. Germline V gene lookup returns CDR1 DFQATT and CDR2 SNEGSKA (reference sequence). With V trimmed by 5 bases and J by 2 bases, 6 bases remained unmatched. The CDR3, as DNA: TGCAGTGCTGGGGGGACAGGGCTAAACTATGGCTACACCTTC. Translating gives CSAGGTGLNYGYTF.